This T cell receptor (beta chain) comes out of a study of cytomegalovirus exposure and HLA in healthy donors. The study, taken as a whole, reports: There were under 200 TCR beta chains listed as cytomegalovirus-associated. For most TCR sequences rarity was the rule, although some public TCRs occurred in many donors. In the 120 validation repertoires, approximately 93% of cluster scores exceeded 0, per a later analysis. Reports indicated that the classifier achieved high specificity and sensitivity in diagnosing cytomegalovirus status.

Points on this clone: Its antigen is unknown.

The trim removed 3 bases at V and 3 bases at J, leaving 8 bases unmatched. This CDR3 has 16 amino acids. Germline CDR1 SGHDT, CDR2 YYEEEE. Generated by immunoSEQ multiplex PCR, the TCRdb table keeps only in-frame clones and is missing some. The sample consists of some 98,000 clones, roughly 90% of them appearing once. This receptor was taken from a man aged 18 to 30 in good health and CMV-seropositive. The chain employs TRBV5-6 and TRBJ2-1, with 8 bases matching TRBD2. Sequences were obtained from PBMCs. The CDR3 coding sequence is TGTGCCAGCAGCTACCGGCCGGGACTAGTCTACAATGAGCAGTTCTTC. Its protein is CASSYRPGLVYNEQFF.